A single sample gave rise to the 21 T cell receptor beta chains below, sequenced in a study of cytomegalovirus exposure and HLA in healthy donors. The PCR had 60 Vbeta and 13 Jbeta primers. Only in-frame clones appear in the TCRdb table, and some are missing; sequencing was by immunoSEQ multiplex PCR. Altogether roughly 180,000 clones are present, 84% being singletons, with the ten largest covering roughly 1.2%. Sequencing was carried out using PBMCs. Receptors were obtained from a girl aged 2-10 years in good health and CMV-seropositive.

Regarding this clone: A much bigger clone sits one base away, suggesting this may be a read error. This chain joins TRBV7-3 and TRBJ2-3; D not certain. Germline values: CDR1 SGHTA, CDR2 FQGTGA. Trimming pared 5 bases from V and 0 bases from J, leaving 3 bases between. The CDR3 totals 12 residues. CDR3 DNA: TGTGCCAGCAGCCGGAGCACAGATACGCAGTATTTT. Translation gives CASSRSTDTQYF.

The chain joins TRBV6-1 to TRBJ2-1; D remains unclear. The germline CDR1 and CDR2 sequences are MNHNS and SASEGT. The V end lost 0 bases, the J end lost 7 bases, and 7 bases lay between the germline ends. The CDR3 runs to 13 residues. The CDR3, as DNA: TGTGCCAGCAGTGAAGCGCCTAATAATGAGCAGTTCTTC. Its protein is CASSEAPNNEQFF.

A word on this clone: Other DNA sequences in the same sample also yield this CDR3. The genes are TRBV5-6 and TRBJ1-1, with 7 positions matching TRBD1. CDR1 and CDR2 from the germline V gene are SGHDT and YYEEEE. V lost 2 bases to trimming and J lost 2 bases; unmatched junction nucleotides: 9. This CDR3 is built from 16 residues. CDR3 nucleotide sequence: TGTGCCAGCAGCTTACCCTACAGGGGCACCAACACTGAAGCTTTCTTT. Amino acid sequence: CASSLPYRGTNTEAFF. The full variable domain, completed using reference TRBV5-6 and TRBJ1-1, is DAGVTQSPTHLIKTRGQQVTLRCSPKSGHDTVSWYQQALGQGPQFIFQYYEEEERQRGNFPDRFSGHQFPNYSSELNVNALLLGDSALYLCASSLPYRGTNTEAFFGQGTRLTVV.

The chain links TRBV2 to TRBJ2-5; 10 bases fit TRBD1. Germline V gene lookup returns CDR1 SNHLY and CDR2 FYNNEI. This CDR3 is built from 17 residues. Unmatched junction bases numbered 18, after V lost 7 bases and J lost 7 bases. This CDR3 reads CASTKEGGQGGSGTQYF. CDR3 DNA sequence: TGTGCCAGCACCAAAGAGGGTGGACAGGGGGGTTCCGGGACCCAGTACTTC. Full variable domain (rest looked up from reference TRBV2 and TRBJ2-5): EPEVTQTPSHQVTQMGQEVILRCVPISNHLYFYWYRQILGQKVEFLVSFYNNEISEKSEIFDDQFSVERPDGSNFTLKIRSTKLEDSAMYFCASTKEGGQGGSGTQYFGPGTRLLVL.

V gene TRBV6-1 combines with J gene TRBJ2-5, with 7 nucleotides matching TRBD1. The CDR3 runs 13 residues. Germline lookup yields CDR1 MNHNS and CDR2 SASEGT. V dropped 7 bases and J dropped 9; count of bases not matched to a gene: 11. The CDR3 reads CASTQGVPPSQYF. For the CDR3, the DNA is TGTGCCAGCACCCAGGGGGTACCACCTTCCCAGTACTTC.

This clone was seen once. The chain combines TRBV30 with TRBJ2-7; the match to TRBD2 covers 8 bases. V was pared by 8 bases and J by 1 base, with 4 bases of the junction left unmatched. The CDR3 sequence is 12 residues long. Per the germline V gene, CDR1 is GTSNPN and CDR2 is SVGIG (reference sequence). The CDR3 region is CAGSGSSYEQYF. The DNA of the CDR3 is TGTGCCGGAAGCGGGAGTTCCTACGAGCAGTACTTC.

V is TRBV5-1 and J is TRBJ1-1; TRBD1 matches 9 bases. This CDR3 region has 18 residues. CDR1 and CDR2 from the germline V gene are SGHRS and YFSETQ. The J segment lost 4 bases and the V segment lost 1 base, leaving 14 bases of the junction unmatched. The CDR3 DNA follows: TGCGCCAGCAGCTTGTGGGGGGGGACAGGGTATGATGGCACTGAAGCTTTCTTT. It translates to CASSLWGGTGYDGTEAFF.

Here the CDR3 reads CASSQPTVSGNTIYF. The CDR3 DNA reads as TGCGCCAGCAGCCAACCGACAGTCTCTGGAAACACCATATATTTT. The rearrangement links TRBV4-1 to TRBJ1-3; tentatively, D is TRBD1 (5 bases). The V and J ends lost 2 bases and 0 bases respectively, with 8 bases between them. Looked up from germline, CDR1 is MGHRA and CDR2 is YSYEKL. The CDR3 totals 15 residues.

The chain uses TRBV5-1 and TRBJ2-1; D possibly corresponds to TRBD2 (6 bases). The CDR3 length is 16 residues. The V and J ends lost 5 bases and 2 bases respectively, with 17 bases between them. CDR1 and CDR2 from the germline V gene are SGHRS and YFSETQ. The CDR3 DNA reads TGCGCCAGCAGTCAGGGTGGGGAGGTCACCTACAATGAGCAGTTCTTC. This codes for CASSQGGEVTYNEQFF.

In this sample, this clone turned up once. At one end, the junction sequence differs from germline, possibly due to a read error. This sequence joins TRBV7-7 and TRBJ2-1; no reliable D call. Per the germline V gene, CDR1 is SSHAT and CDR2 is FNYEAQ (reference sequence). The CDR3 is 14 residues long. The CDR3 protein is CASSLVAYSNEQFF. The CDR3 bases are TGTGCTAGCAGCTTAGTGGCGTACAGTAATGAGCAGTTCTTC. Filled out from reference TRBV7-7 and TRBJ2-1, the complete variable domain reads GAGVSQSPRYKVTKRGQDVTLRCDPISSHATLYWYQQALGQGPEFLTYFNYEAQPDKSGLPSDRFSAERPEGSISTLTIQRTEQRDSAMYRCASSLVAYSNEQFFGPGTRLTVL.

The rearrangement joins TRBV18 to TRBJ2-7; possible D gene TRBD2, 6 bases. The ends were cut back, 5 bases at V and 0 bases at J, with 17 bases in the middle. Germline CDR1 reads KGHSH; CDR2 reads LQKENI. This CDR3 comprises 16 residues. CDR3 sequence reads: CASSSLGGVPSYEQYF. The DNA for the CDR3 is TGTGCCAGCTCATCCCTTGGCGGGGTTCCCTCCTACGAGCAGTACTTC. The full variable domain, completed using reference TRBV18 and TRBJ2-7, is NAGVMQNPRHLVRRRGQEARLRCSPMKGHSHVYWYRQLPEEGLKFMVYLQKENIIDESGMPKERFSAEFPKEGPSILRIQQVVRGDSAAYFCASSSLGGVPSYEQYFGPGTRLTVT.

V gene TRBV19 combines with J gene TRBJ2-2, with 8 positions matching TRBD2. CDR3 size: 14 residues. Germline CDR1 reads LNHDA; CDR2 reads SQIVND (reference sequence). V trimming: 6 bases; J trimming: 3 bases; junction bases outside the gene matches: 3. CDR3 sequence reads: CASRVTSDTGELFF. In DNA form, the CDR3 reads TGTGCCAGTAGGGTGACTAGCGACACCGGGGAGCTGTTTTTT.

The chain combines TRBV30 with TRBJ2-2; maybe TRBD1 (6 bases). Between the trimmed V and J ends, which lost 0 bases and 5 bases, there was a span of 7 bases. The CDR3 is 13 residues long. Germline CDR1 reads GTSNPN; CDR2 reads SVGIG (reference sequence). CDR3 region: CAWSVQGTGELFF. The CDR3 DNA reads as TGTGCCTGGAGTGTACAGGGAACCGGGGAGCTGTTTTTT.

The chain employs TRBV30 and TRBJ1-2; D perhaps matches TRBD1 (6 bases). V gave up 2 bases and J gave up 2 bases, with 9 bases separating them. The CDR3 covers 13 residues. The germline V gene encodes CDR1 GTSNPN and CDR2 SVGIG (reference sequence). The DNA of the CDR3 is TGTGCCTGGAGTCGAGGACAGAACTATGGCTACACCTTC. Residues: CAWSRGQNYGYTF.

This clone was seen once. The genes are TRBV5-4 and TRBJ2-1; 8 nucleotides agree with TRBD2. Germline CDR1 SGHNT, CDR2 YYREEE (reference sequence). V lost 3 bases and J lost 5; bases outside the gene matches: 10. The CDR3 has 16 amino acids. CDR3 nucleotides: TGTGCCAGCAGCTCGGGAGGGCTAGCGGTACACAATGAGCAGTTCTTC. It is translated as CASSSGGLAVHNEQFF.

The chain couples TRBV6-1 to TRBJ1-1; D is ambiguous. Germline-derived CDR1 and CDR2 are MNHNS and SASEGT. CDR3 length equals 14 residues. V lost 7 bases, J lost 0 bases, and 12 bases lay in between. The CDR3 protein is CASTVGAMNTEAFF. The CDR3 coding sequence is TGTGCCAGCACCGTGGGCGCCATGAACACTGAAGCTTTCTTT.

This chain uses TRBV7-8 with TRBJ1-1; D unresolved. Germline V gene sequence: CDR1 SGHVS, CDR2 FQNEAQ. The CDR3 extends over 14 amino acids. V was shortened by 4 bases and J by 0 bases, with 9 bases between the two germline ends. The DNA for the CDR3 is TGTGCCAGCAGCTGGACTCCTCTGAACACTGAAGCTTTCTTT. Translated: CASSWTPLNTEAFF. Full variable domain (remainder filled in from reference TRBV7-8 and TRBJ1-1): GAGVSQSPRYKVAKRGQDVALRCDPISGHVSLFWYQQALGQGPEFLTYFQNEAQLDKSGLPSDRFFAERPEGSVSTLKIQRTQQEDSAVYLCASSWTPLNTEAFFGQGTRLTVV.

V gene TRBV12-5 combines with J gene TRBJ2-3, with 7 bases aligning to TRBD1. Germline V gene data show CDR1 as LGHNT and CDR2 as FRNRAP. The CDR3 has 16 residues. V lost 0 bases and J lost 4; bases outside the gene matches: 7. The CDR3 DNA is TGTGCTAGTGGTTTGGTACTTCGACAGGGCGCAGATACGCAGTATTTT. It specifies CASGLVLRQGADTQYF.

This clone was recorded once. The rearrangement joins TRBV19 to TRBJ2-2, with 7 nucleotides matching TRBD2. This CDR3 has 15 residues. With V trimmed by 10 bases and J by 6 bases, 14 bases remained unmatched. Germline V gene data show CDR1 as LNHDA and CDR2 as SQIVND (reference sequence). DNA of the CDR3: TGTGCCACCGACTGGGACGGGGGGATTTCCGGGGAGCTGTTTTTT. Its translation: CATDWDGGISGELFF.

The table lists this clone with a count of one. The CDR3 spells CASDRDGPSKAFF. CDR3 nucleotides: TGTGCCAGCGACAGGGACGGCCCTAGCAAAGCTTTCTTT. The genes are TRBV14 and TRBJ1-1; TRBD1 matches 7 bases. The CDR3 is made up of 13 amino acids. The J segment lost 9 bases and the V segment lost 8 bases, leaving 12 bases of the junction unmatched. Germline CDR1 reads SGHDN; CDR2 reads FVKESK.

This clone was seen a single time. The chain uses TRBV19 and TRBJ2-3; 9 bases map to TRBD2. The V segment lost 7 bases and the J segment 5 bases; nucleotides outside the gene matches: 16. The CDR3 length is 17 residues. CDR1 is LNHDA, CDR2 SQIVND, per germline (reference sequence). The CDR3 coding sequence is TGTGCCAGTACCGGGCGGGAGGGGGTTTTTTGGCAAGATACGCAGTATTTT. Its translation is CASTGREGVFWQDTQYF. Based on the CDR3 plus reference TRBV19 and TRBJ2-3, the full variable domain is DGGITQSPKYLFRKEGQNVTLSCEQNLNHDAMYWYRQDPGQGLRLIYYSQIVNDFQKGDIAEGYSVSREKKESFPLTVTSAQKNPTAFYLCASTGREGVFWQDTQYFGPGTRLTVL.